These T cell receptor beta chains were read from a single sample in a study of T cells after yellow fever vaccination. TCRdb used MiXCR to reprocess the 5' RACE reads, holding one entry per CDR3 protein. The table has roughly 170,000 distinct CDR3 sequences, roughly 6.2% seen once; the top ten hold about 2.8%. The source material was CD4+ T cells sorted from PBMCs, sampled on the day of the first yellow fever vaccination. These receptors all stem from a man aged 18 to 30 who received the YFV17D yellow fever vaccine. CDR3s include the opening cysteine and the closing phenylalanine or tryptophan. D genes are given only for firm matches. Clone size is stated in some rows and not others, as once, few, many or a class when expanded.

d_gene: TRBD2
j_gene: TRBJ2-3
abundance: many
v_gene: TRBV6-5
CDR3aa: CASSYGLAGVVTQYF
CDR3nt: TGTGCCAGCAGTTATGGACTAGCGGGGGTTGTTACGCAGTATTTT

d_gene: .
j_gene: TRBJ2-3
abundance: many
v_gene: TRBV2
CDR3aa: CASNREYTDTQYF
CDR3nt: TGTGCCAGCAATAGGGAATACACAGATACGCAGTATTTT

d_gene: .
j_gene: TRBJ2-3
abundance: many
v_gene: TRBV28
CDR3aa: CASSPPSTDTQYF
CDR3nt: TGTGCCAGCAGTCCCCCTAGCACAGATACGCAGTATTTT

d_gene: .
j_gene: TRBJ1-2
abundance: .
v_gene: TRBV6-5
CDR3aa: CASSYWRASNYGYTF
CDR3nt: TGTGCCAGCAGTTACTGGAGGGCCTCTAACTATGGCTACACCTTC

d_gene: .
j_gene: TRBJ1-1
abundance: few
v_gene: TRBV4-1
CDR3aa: CASSHFPGLWTEAFF
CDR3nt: TGCGCCAGCAGCCACTTTCCCGGGTTGTGGACTGAAGCTTTCTTT

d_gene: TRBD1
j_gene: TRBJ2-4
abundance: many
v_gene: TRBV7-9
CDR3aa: CASTRKQGGMGIQYF
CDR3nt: TGTGCCAGCACCCGTAAACAGGGGGGAATGGGCATTCAGTACTTC

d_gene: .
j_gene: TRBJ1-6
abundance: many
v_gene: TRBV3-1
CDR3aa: CASSQDPALGSPLHF
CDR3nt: TGTGCCAGCAGCCAAGACCCGGCGTTGGGTTCACCCCTCCACTTT

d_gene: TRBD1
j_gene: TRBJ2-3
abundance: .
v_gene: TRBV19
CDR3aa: CASSPWDRGEDTQYF
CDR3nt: TGTGCCAGTAGTCCCTGGGACAGGGGAGAAGATACGCAGTATTTT

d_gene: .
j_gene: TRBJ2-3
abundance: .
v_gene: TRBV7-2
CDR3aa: CASTAVTDTQYF
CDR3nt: TGTGCCAGCACCGCTGTCACAGATACGCAGTATTTT

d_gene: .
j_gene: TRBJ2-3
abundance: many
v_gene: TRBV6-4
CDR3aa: CASSESGDTQYF
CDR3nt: TGTGCCAGCAGTGAATCGGGAGATACGCAGTATTTT

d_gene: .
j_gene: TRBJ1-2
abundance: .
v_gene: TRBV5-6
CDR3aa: CAISPGDLYGYTF
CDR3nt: TGTGCCATCAGCCCCGGGGACCTCTATGGCTACACCTTC

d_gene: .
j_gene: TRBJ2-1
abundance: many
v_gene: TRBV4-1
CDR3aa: CASSQEPRVEQFF
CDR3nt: TGCGCCAGCAGCCAAGAACCCAGGGTTGAGCAGTTCTTC

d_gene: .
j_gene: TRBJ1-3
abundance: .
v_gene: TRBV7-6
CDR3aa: CASSLSFSGNTIYF
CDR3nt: TGTGCCAGCAGCTTGAGTTTCTCTGGAAACACCATATATTTT

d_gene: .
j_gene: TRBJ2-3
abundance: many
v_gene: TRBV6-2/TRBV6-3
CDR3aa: CASSYRAGAGVADTQYF
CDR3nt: TGTGCCAGCAGTTACAGGGCGGGGGCAGGAGTCGCAGATACGCAGTATTTT

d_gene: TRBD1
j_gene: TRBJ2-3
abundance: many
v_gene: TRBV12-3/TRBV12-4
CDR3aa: CASSLRQGGMDTQYF
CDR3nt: TGTGCCAGCAGTTTAAGACAGGGGGGCATGGATACGCAGTATTTT

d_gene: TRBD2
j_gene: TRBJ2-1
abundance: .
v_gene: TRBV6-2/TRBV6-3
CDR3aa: CASSRGLSGDDNEQFF
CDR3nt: TGTGCCAGCAGTCGAGGCCTTAGCGGGGACGACAATGAGCAGTTCTTC

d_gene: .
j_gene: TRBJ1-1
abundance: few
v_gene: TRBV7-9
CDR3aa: CASSLEGRNTEAFF
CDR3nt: TGTGCCAGCAGCTTAGAGGGGAGGAACACTGAAGCTTTCTTT

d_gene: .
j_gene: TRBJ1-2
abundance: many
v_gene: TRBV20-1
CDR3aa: CSARDSSKVGYTF
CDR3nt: TGCAGTGCTAGGGACTCCTCAAAGGTGGGCTACACCTTC

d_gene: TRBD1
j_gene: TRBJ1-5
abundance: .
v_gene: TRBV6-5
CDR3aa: CASSYAWDSNQPQHF
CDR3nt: TGTGCCAGCAGTTACGCATGGGACAGTAATCAGCCCCAGCATTTT

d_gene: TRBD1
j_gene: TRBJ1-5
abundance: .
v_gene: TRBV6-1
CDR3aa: CASSPGGVLQPQHF
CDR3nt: TGTGCCAGCAGCCCAGGGGGGGTTCTTCAGCCCCAGCATTTT

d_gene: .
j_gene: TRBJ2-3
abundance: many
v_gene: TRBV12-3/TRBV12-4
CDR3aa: CASSETRTADTQYF
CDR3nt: TGTGCCAGCAGTGAAACCCGGACTGCAGATACGCAGTATTTT

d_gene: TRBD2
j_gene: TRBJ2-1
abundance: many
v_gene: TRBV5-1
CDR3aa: CASSPVAGSSYNEQFF
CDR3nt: TGCGCCAGCAGCCCGGTAGCGGGAAGCTCCTACAATGAGCAGTTCTTC

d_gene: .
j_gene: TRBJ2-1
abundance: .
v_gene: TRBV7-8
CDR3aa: CASSLSVSTFYNEQFF
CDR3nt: TGTGCCAGCAGCTTGTCGGTTTCTACCTTTTACAATGAGCAGTTCTTC

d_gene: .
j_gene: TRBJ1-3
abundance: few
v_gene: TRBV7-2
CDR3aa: CASSLGPQESSGNTIYF
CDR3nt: TGTGCCAGCAGCCTCGGGCCTCAGGAGTCCTCTGGAAACACCATATATTTT

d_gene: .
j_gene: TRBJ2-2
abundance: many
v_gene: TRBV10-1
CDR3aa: CASSESKGANTGELFF
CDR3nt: TGCGCCAGCAGTGAGTCGAAGGGGGCGAACACCGGGGAGCTGTTTTTT

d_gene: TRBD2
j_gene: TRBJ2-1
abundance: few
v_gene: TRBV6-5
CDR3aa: CASSYGGRAYNEQFF
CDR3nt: TGTGCCAGCAGTTATGGCGGGAGAGCCTACAATGAGCAGTTCTTC

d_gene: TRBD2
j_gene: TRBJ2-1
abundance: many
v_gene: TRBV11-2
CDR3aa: CASSLDQGGTSAGNEQFF
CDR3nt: TGTGCCAGCAGCTTAGATCAGGGAGGGACTAGCGCGGGCAATGAGCAGTTCTTC

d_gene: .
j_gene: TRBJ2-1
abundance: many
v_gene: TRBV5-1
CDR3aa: CASSLGPAPEQFF
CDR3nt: TGCGCCAGCAGCTTGGGGCCGGCCCCCGAGCAGTTCTTC

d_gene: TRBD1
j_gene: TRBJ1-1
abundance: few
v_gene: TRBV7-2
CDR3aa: CASSSGQGSNTEAFF
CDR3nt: TGTGCCAGCAGCTCCGGACAGGGGTCGAACACTGAAGCTTTCTTT

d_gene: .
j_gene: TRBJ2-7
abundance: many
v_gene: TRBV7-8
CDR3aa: CASSLVMTYEQYF
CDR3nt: TGTGCCAGCAGCTTAGTGATGACCTACGAGCAGTACTTC